These T cell receptor beta chains were read from a single sample in a study of cytomegalovirus exposure and HLA in healthy donors. Using immunoSEQ multiplex PCR, the repertoire was profiled, and TCRdb retains in-frame clones only, with some absent. The data contain fewer than 300,000 clones, about four fifths of them singletons. Sequenced: PBMCs. The receptors originated from a girl under 10 years old in good health and CMV-seronegative. Each CDR3 is given with its conserved first and last residue. A D gene is named only where the DNA matches it firmly. Where a row states a size, it is once, few, many or the class of an expanded clone; other rows omit it.

CDR3nt,CDR3aa,len,j_gene,d_gene,abundance,v_gene
TGTGCCAGCAGCTTTGATAGCGGGAGGTCCTACAATGAGCAGTTCTTC,CASSFDSGRSYNEQFF,16,TRBJ2-1,TRBD2,-,TRBV13
TGCGCCAGCAGCCTAGAAAGAGTGGGAGACTACGAGCAGTACTTC,CASSLERVGDYEQYF,15,TRBJ2-7,-,few,TRBV4-1
TGTGCCAGTAGTATAACTAGCGGGAGTTTCGATACGCAGTATTTT,CASSITSGSFDTQYF,15,TRBJ2-3,TRBD2,-,TRBV19
TGTGCCAGCAGGGGACAGGGTGGCTACACCTTC,CASRGQGGYTF,11,TRBJ1-2,TRBD1,once,TRBV27
TGTGCCAGCAGCTTTGAACAGGGCATGAACACTGAAGCTTTCTTT,CASSFEQGMNTEAFF,15,TRBJ1-1,-,-,TRBV7-9
TGTGCCAGTAGTATAGCCCGACAGGAACTTGGTACGGATACGCAGTATTTT,CASSIARQELGTDTQYF,17,TRBJ2-3,-,-,TRBV19
TGCGCCAGCAGCTTAAGGGGACAGGCCCAAGAGACCCAGTACTTC,CASSLRGQAQETQYF,15,TRBJ2-5,TRBD1,-,TRBV5-1
TGTGCCAGCAGCACCCTTAACAGGGATGACAAAAACATTCAGTACTTC,CASSTLNRDDKNIQYF,16,TRBJ2-4,-,-,TRBV11-3
TGTGCCACCAGCAGAGGACTTAAACAGGGTAGGGACACTGAAGCTTTCTTT,CATSRGLKQGRDTEAFF,17,TRBJ1-1,-,-,TRBV15
TGTGCCAGCAGGCCGTATACCGCGGGGCATGGAAACGAGCAGTACTTC,CASRPYTAGHGNEQYF,16,TRBJ2-7,-,once,TRBV28
TGTGCCAGCAGTGTTATATTGAACACTGAAGCTTTCTTT,CASSVILNTEAFF,13,TRBJ1-1,-,-,TRBV6-1
TGTGCCAGCAATTCCGTGGGGACTACCCTGGGCGGGGAGCTGTTTTTT,CASNSVGTTLGGELFF,16,TRBJ2-2,TRBD2,-,TRBV2
TGTGCCAGCAGCTTAGAGGGGACAGGGCAAGGCTACACCTTC,CASSLEGTGQGYTF,14,TRBJ1-2,TRBD1,-,TRBV7-9
TGTGCCAGCAGTTTTTGGCAGGGGAACACCGGGGAGCTGTTTTTT,CASSFWQGNTGELFF,15,TRBJ2-2,-,-,TRBV28
TGTGCCAGCAGCACAGCGGGGGGCTTCACAGATACGCAGTATTTT,CASSTAGGFTDTQYF,15,TRBJ2-3,TRBD2,-,TRBV7-9
TGTGCCAGCAGTTTGTGGCAGGGGGACGAGCAGTACTTC,CASSLWQGDEQYF,13,TRBJ2-7,TRBD1,-,TRBV27
TGTGCCTGGAGTGTATTGGACGGGGGGCACGGGGAGCTGTTTTTT,CAWSVLDGGHGELFF,15,TRBJ2-2,-,-,TRBV30
TGTGCCAGCAGTGGAAGACTAGCGGGATTAGCCAAAAACATTCAGTACTTC,CASSGRLAGLAKNIQYF,17,TRBJ2-4,TRBD2,-,TRBV6-1
TGTGCCAGCAGCTTAGCGCAGGGCCCCTACGAGCAGTACTTC,CASSLAQGPYEQYF,14,TRBJ2-7,-,few,TRBV7-6
TGTGCCAGCAGTTACTCCTCGACTATCTACAATGAGCAGTTCTTC,CASSYSSTIYNEQFF,15,TRBJ2-1,-,few,TRBV6-5
TGTGCCAGCAACCCTGCAATAGGGGTTGAGACCCAGTACTTC,CASNPAIGVETQYF,14,TRBJ2-5,-,-,TRBV2
TGTGCCAGCAGGCGTCCGGGGTTCTATGGCTACACCTTC,CASRRPGFYGYTF,13,TRBJ1-2,-,-,TRBV6-6
TGCGCCAGCAGGAGGCTAGCGGGGAGGAATGAGCAGTTCTTC,CASRRLAGRNEQFF,14,TRBJ2-1,TRBD2,-,TRBV5-1
TGTGCCAGTATTGTAGCGGGGGGACCAGATACGCAGTATTTT,CASIVAGGPDTQYF,14,TRBJ2-3,TRBD2,-,TRBV5-4
TGTGCCAGCAGCCCTCGGGATTCCTCCTACAATGAGCAGTTCTTC,CASSPRDSSYNEQFF,15,TRBJ2-1,-,-,TRBV7-9
TGTGCCAGCAGTTTAGGAGGGGCTAATGAAAAACTGTTTTTT,CASSLGGANEKLFF,14,TRBJ1-4,-,-,TRBV28
TGTGCCAGTCTAGCGGCGACGTTGGGACAGCCCCAGCATTTT,CASLAATLGQPQHF,14,TRBJ1-5,-,-,TRBV2
TGTGCCAGCAGCCCAGGGGGGACAGGGGTGCACGAGCAGTACTTC,CASSPGGTGVHEQYF,15,TRBJ2-7,TRBD1,-,TRBV28
TGTGCCAGTAGTGACGACCGGGACAGGGAGGCTTTCTTT,CASSDDRDREAFF,13,TRBJ1-1,TRBD1,-,TRBV19
TGTGCCAGCCATTTGCAGAGGGGGGGACAGTTCTTC,CASHLQRGGQFF,12,TRBJ2-1,-,-,TRBV6-6
TGCAGTGCGGGAGTGGAGACCCAGTACTTC,CSAGVETQYF,10,TRBJ2-5,-,-,TRBV20-1
TGTGCCAGCAGCGTAGGAGGACTAGCGGATTCCGAGCAGTACTTC,CASSVGGLADSEQYF,15,TRBJ2-7,TRBD2,-,TRBV9
TGTGCCAGCATGAGAGCCCGAAGAGAGACCCAGTACTTC,CASMRARRETQYF,13,TRBJ2-5,-,-,TRBV28
TGTGCCTCGGGGACAGGGAATTCACCCCTCCACTTT,CASGTGNSPLHF,12,TRBJ1-6,TRBD1,-,TRBV19
TGTGCCAGCATCGAACAGGGTAAATCCACCGAGCAGTACTTC,CASIEQGKSTEQYF,14,TRBJ2-7,-,-,TRBV2
TGTGCCAGCAGTCCCAGGGCGCGAGGAAACACCATATATTTT,CASSPRARGNTIYF,14,TRBJ1-3,-,-,TRBV6-6
TGTGCCAGCAGTTTCCGACAAATGGCCTACGAGCAGTACTTC,CASSFRQMAYEQYF,14,TRBJ2-7,-,-,TRBV6-1
TGTGCCAGCAGCGAGAAACCCAGGGGCGGATACACCTTC,CASSEKPRGGYTF,13,TRBJ1-2,-,-,TRBV6-1
TGCGCCAGCAGCTTGGACAGGTACGAGCAGTACTTC,CASSLDRYEQYF,12,TRBJ2-7,-,-,TRBV5-1
TGTGCCAGCAGCTTAACAGGGGCAAATGGCTACACCTTC,CASSLTGANGYTF,13,TRBJ1-2,TRBD1,-,TRBV7-9
TGTGCCAGCAGTTATGCGGGCAGCTCCTACGAGCAGTACTTC,CASSYAGSSYEQYF,14,TRBJ2-7,-,-,TRBV6-5
TGTGCCTGGAGAAACTATTATGGCTACACCTTC,CAWRNYYGYTF,11,TRBJ1-2,-,-,TRBV30
TGTGCCACCGCTGGCGGGGGGGCGGAGAACACTGAAGCTTTCTTT,CATAGGGAENTEAFF,15,TRBJ1-1,-,-,TRBV28
TGTGCCAGCAGCCGAAGGTCGGGTGCAGTTGGGTCTGGCTACACCTTC,CASSRRSGAVGSGYTF,16,TRBJ1-2,-,few,TRBV7-9
TGTGCCAGGGGGCCCTACCAAAATGAGCAGTTCTTC,CARGPYQNEQFF,12,TRBJ2-1,-,-,TRBV2